This T cell receptor beta chain is from a study of blood T cell repertoires in COVID-19. The protocol was immunoSEQ multiplex PCR, while the TCRdb copy is restricted to in-frame clones and leaves out a portion. In the table there are 250,000 to 300,000 clones, approximately 91% of which are singletons. Trimming pared 7 bases from V and 4 bases from J, leaving 10 bases between. Germline CDR1 SQVTM, CDR2 ANQGSEA. The CDR3 is 11 residues long. This chain connects TRBV29-1 to TRBJ1-2; D remains ambiguous. The TCR sequence derives from a woman between 40 and 50 years old who had recovered from COVID-19. The sequenced material came from PBMCs or T cells enriched from blood (not recorded which). CDR3 amino acids: CSGWEGYGYTF. The CDR3 DNA is TGCAGCGGATGGGAGGGCTATGGCTACACCTTC.